This T cell receptor (beta chain) came from a study of T cell clonotyping in hematopoietic cell transplantation. The assay was immunoSEQ multiplex PCR, and TCRdb's table has in-frame clones only and misses some. Of roughly 11,000 clones in the sample, approximately 89% were seen once. Study conclusions and caveats: Pathologically expanded recipient clonotypes increased progressively from day 30 to day 180 as diversity fell. At the given depth, recipient repertoires were over 97% de novo clonotypes. Without cell sorting, CD4 versus CD8 contributions remain unresolved. Higher Inverse Simpson Index values in graft donor and pretransplant recipient predicted broader posttransplant TCR diversity.

Notes on this clone: Its antigen remains unidentified.

The CDR3 is made up of 21 amino acids. V was shortened by 7 bases and J by 0 bases, with 28 bases between the two germline ends. Germline CDR1 is MNHEY and CDR2 is SMNVEV (reference sequence). The sequence came from a woman aged 45-65 years in good health. Some clones in this sample may be carry-over from other donors' samples. The chain couples TRBV27 to TRBJ1-6; D call uncertain. Sequenced input: peripheral blood mononuclear cells. In nucleotides, the CDR3 is TGTGCCAGCACCGAAACCGTAAGGCAGTCCACCGCTTACTCCTATAATTCACCCCTCCACTTT. Its protein is CASTETVRQSTAYSYNSPLHF.